The 5 T cell receptor beta chains below were found in one sample sequenced in a study of T-cell memory formation after mild COVID-19. TCRdb re-analysed the 5' RACE reads in MiXCR, keeping a single row per CDR3 protein. The sample contains some 7,400 distinct CDR3 sequences, approximately 33% of which appear only once. Sequenced: PBMCs or a T cell subset sorted from them (not recorded which). These receptor sequences come from an adult woman who had mild COVID-19 (a few samples of this study predate the infection). Cell type and time point are not known.

This clonotype was seen at least ten times. The chain joins TRBV7-6 to TRBJ2-1; TRBD1 is a possible D gene (6 bases). The CDR3 extends over 19 amino acids. Germline assignment: CDR1 SGHVS and CDR2 FNYEAQ. V was pared by 1 base and J by 0 bases, with 19 bases between. In DNA, the CDR3 is TGTGCCAGCAGCTTAGGTGTGTCCACAGGGAGCATCTCCTACAATGAGCAGTTCTTC. It encodes CASSLGVSTGSISYNEQFF.

This clonotype has ten or more counts. The chain recombines TRBV19 with TRBJ1-1; D is ambiguous. CDR1 and CDR2 (germline): LNHDA, SQIVND (reference sequence). CDR3 length equals 14 residues. V was pared by 0 bases and J by 6 bases, with 11 bases between. The CDR3 sequence is CASSIDPGRAEAFF. DNA for the CDR3: TGTGCCAGTAGTATAGATCCGGGGAGGGCTGAAGCTTTCTTT.

This clonotype was counted at least ten times. This sequence joins TRBV7-9 and TRBJ2-2; 9 bases fit TRBD2. CDR3 size: 15 residues. Germline V gives CDR1 SEHNR, CDR2 FQNEAQ (reference sequence). The junction had 7 bases not matched to a gene; V was cut back by 5 bases and J by 6 bases. CDR3 region: CASSPPSGNAGELFF. CDR3 in DNA: TGTGCCAGCAGCCCCCCTAGCGGGAATGCCGGGGAGCTGTTTTTT. The complete variable domain, with remaining parts taken from reference TRBV7-9 and TRBJ2-2, reads DTGVSQNPRHKITKRGQNVTFRCDPISEHNRLYWYRQTLGQGPEFLTYFQNEAQLEKSRLLSDRFSAERPKGSFSTLEIQRTEQGDSAMYLCASSPPSGNAGELFFGEGSRLTVL.

The sample holds many counts of this clonotype. V is TRBV9 and J is TRBJ1-1, with D perhaps matching TRBD1 (5 bases). V was cut by 0 bases and J by 4 bases, with 13 bases left in between. CDR1 and CDR2 from the germline V gene are SGDLS and YYNGEE. The CDR3 length is 15 residues. CDR3 sequence reads: CASSVDSGGVTEAFF. The CDR3 DNA is TGTGCCAGCAGCGTAGACTCGGGAGGGGTCACTGAAGCTTTCTTT.

By share, this clonotype ranks as medium-sized. The chain couples TRBV5-1 to TRBJ2-1; 7 positions match TRBD1. CDR1 SGHRS and CDR2 YFSETQ come from the germline V gene. V shed 3 bases, J shed 0 bases, and the junction held 3 bases outside the gene matches. This CDR3 comprises 15 residues. The CDR3: CASSWDRSSYNEQFF. CDR3 bases: TGCGCCAGCAGCTGGGACAGAAGCTCCTACAATGAGCAGTTCTTC.